This T cell receptor beta chain emerged from a study of CD8 T cells in Susac syndrome. Random hexamers were used to reverse transcribe about 0.45 to 1 ug of RNA. An immunoSEQ multiplex PCR amplified TCR beta CDR3 over 54 Vbeta and 13 Jbeta. TCRdb passed the immunoSEQ multiplex PCR reads through MiXCR, listing each CDR3 protein once. This sample has approximately 57,000 distinct CDR3 sequences; 85% to 95% occur once, and the top ten carry less than 0.8%. TEMRA cells underwent FACS enrichment and CD8+ and CD4+ T cells underwent negative isolation. This CDR3 is built from 15 residues. The V gene's germline CDR1 is DFQATT and CDR2 SNEGSKA (reference sequence). V was cut by 4 bases and J by 2 bases, with 15 bases left in between.

The chain couples TRBV20-1 to TRBJ1-5; a possible D gene is TRBD1 (5 bases). Sequencing was carried out using CD8+ T cells from PBMCs. The origin of this receptor is a human donor with Susac syndrome. The CDR3 coding sequence is TGCAGTGCTACGGACCTCGGGACGCGCAATCAGCCCCAGCATTTT. The encoded protein is CSATDLGTRNQPQHF.